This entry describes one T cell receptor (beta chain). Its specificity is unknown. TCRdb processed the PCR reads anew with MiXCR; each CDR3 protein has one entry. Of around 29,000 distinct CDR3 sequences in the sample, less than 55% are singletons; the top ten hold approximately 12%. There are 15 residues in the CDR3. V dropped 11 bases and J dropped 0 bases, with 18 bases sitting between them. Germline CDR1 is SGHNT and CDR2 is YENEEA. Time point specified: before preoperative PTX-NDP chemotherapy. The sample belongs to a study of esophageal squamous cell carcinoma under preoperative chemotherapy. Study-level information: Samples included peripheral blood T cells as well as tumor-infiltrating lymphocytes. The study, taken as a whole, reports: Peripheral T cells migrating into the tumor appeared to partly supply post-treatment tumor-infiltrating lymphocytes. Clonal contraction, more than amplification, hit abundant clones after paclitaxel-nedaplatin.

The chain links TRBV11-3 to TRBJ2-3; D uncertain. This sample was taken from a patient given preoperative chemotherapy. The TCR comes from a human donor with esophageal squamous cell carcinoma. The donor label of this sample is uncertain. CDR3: CALGPKAVSTDTQYF. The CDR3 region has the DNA TGTGCCCTGGGCCCCAAGGCTGTGAGCACAGATACGCAGTATTTT.